This TCR beta chain was identified during a study of graft-versus-host responses after intestinal transplantation. Overall study: The transplants performed in recipients were multivisceral, liver-intestinal, or isolated intestinal. Induction using anti-thymocyte globulin, followed by tacrolimus and steroids for 3 to 4 years, was given to all recipients.

Whole-study findings and limits: Marrow from the recipient contained GvH clones, some of which had appeared first in ileum or blood. The presence of high graft-versus-host to host-versus-graft clonal ratios in allografts characterized patients with graft-donor T cell macrochimerism.

For this clone: The antigen is unknown.

TCRdb's table, derived via immunoSEQ multiplex PCR, lists solely in-frame clones and lacks some. Of around 100,000 clones listed, about 92% were seen once; the top ten hold roughly 1%. V lost 2 bases and J 7 bases, leaving 9 bases between the germline ends. This CDR3 is built from 13 residues. From germline, CDR1 is SGHTS and CDR2 YDEGEE. The input for sequencing was unstimulated CD8+ T cells sorted from spleen or lymph node cells, taken before transplant. The receptor's source is a human donor who was the organ donor for an intestinal transplant. This sequence joins TRBV5-8 and TRBJ1-4; the D gene is possibly TRBD1 (5 bases). The CDR3 protein is CASSFRAPEKLFF. Here the CDR3 DNA reads TGTGCCAGCAGCTTCAGGGCACCTGAAAAACTGTTTTTT. Full variable domain (missing parts from reference TRBV5-8 and TRBJ1-4): EAGVTQSPTHLIKTRGQQATLRCSPISGHTSVYWYQQALGLGLQFLLWYDEGEERNRGNFPPRFSGRQFPNYSSELNVNALELEDSALYLCASSFRAPEKLFFGSGTQLSVL.